These T cell receptor beta chains were read from a single sample in a study of CD4+ T cells in melanoma. The method was immunoSEQ multiplex PCR; TCRdb's version includes in-frame clones alone and lacks a portion of them. The sample includes some 150,000 clones, 92% of them seen just once. The receptors come from a human donor with melanoma. The CDR3 runs from the conserved cysteine through the conserved F or W. The order of the fields is clone size, J gene, V gene, D gene, CDR3 protein, CDR3 DNA. A D gene is named only where the DNA matches it firmly. The size field is filled for only some rows; it gives once, few, many or a size class.

>.|TRBJ2-3|TRBV6-1|.
CASSEKGLATDTQYF
TGTGCCAGCAGTGAAAAGGGACTGGCTACAGATACGCAGTATTTT
>few|TRBJ1-5|TRBV5-6|.
CASSLEGREGSNQPQHF
TGTGCCAGCAGCTTGGAGGGCAGGGAAGGGAGCAATCAGCCCCAGCATTTT
>.|TRBJ2-2|TRBV14|TRBD2
CASSQLSSGGTGELFF
TGTGCCAGCAGCCAACTCTCTAGCGGGGGGACCGGGGAGCTGTTTTTT
>.|TRBJ2-7|TRBV2|.
CASRFRGDKQYF
TGTGCCAGCCGCTTTAGGGGGGATAAACAGTACTTC
>.|TRBJ1-1|TRBV11-3|.
CASSPGGSRNTEAFF
TGTGCCAGCAGCCCAGGTGGGAGTCGCAACACTGAAGCTTTCTTT
>.|TRBJ2-7|TRBV5-1|.
CASGRDSRVYEQYF
TGCGCCAGCGGGCGGGACAGCAGAGTCTACGAGCAGTACTTC
>.|TRBJ1-6|TRBV6-1|.
CASSEAIDNSPLHF
TGTGCCAGCAGTGAAGCTATAGATAATTCACCCCTCCACTTT
>.|TRBJ1-5|TRBV2|.
CASRTQGDYQPQHF
TGTGCCAGCAGGACACAGGGAGACTATCAGCCCCAGCATTTT
>.|TRBJ2-2|TRBV9|TRBD1
CASSAEQGLANTGELFF
TGTGCCAGCAGCGCCGAACAGGGGCTCGCGAACACCGGGGAGCTGTTTTTT
>.|TRBJ2-5|TRBV7-3|TRBD1
CASSLTPTGMETQYF
TGTGCCAGCAGCTTAACTCCGACAGGGATGGAGACCCAGTACTTC
>.|TRBJ1-1|TRBV19|.
CASSARGRVENTEAFF
TGTGCCAGTAGTGCCCGCGGCCGGGTCGAGAACACTGAAGCTTTCTTT
>.|TRBJ1-2|TRBV5-1|.
CASSPEGSYGYTF
TGCGCCAGCAGCCCCGAAGGGAGCTATGGCTACACCTTC
>.|TRBJ1-2|TRBV18|TRBD1
CASSAGQGVYGYTF
TGTGCCAGCTCAGCGGGACAGGGGGTCTATGGCTACACCTTC
>few|TRBJ2-7|TRBV10-1|TRBD2
CASSDIAGGEQYF
TGCGCCAGCAGTGATATAGCGGGGGGCGAGCAGTACTTC
>.|TRBJ2-1|TRBV27|.
CASSFRMFGLNEQFF
TGTGCCAGCAGCTTCCGTATGTTCGGACTAAATGAGCAGTTCTTC
>.|TRBJ2-4|TRBV11-2|TRBD1
CASSSGTGINIQYF
TGTGCCAGCAGCTCCGGGACAGGGATAAACATTCAGTACTTC
>few|TRBJ2-5|TRBV5-1|TRBD1
CASSLEGQPQETQYF
TGCGCCAGCAGCTTGGAGGGACAGCCTCAAGAGACCCAGTACTTC
>.|TRBJ1-6|TRBV7-2|.
CASSLGPNSPLHF
TGTGCCAGCAGCTTGGGACCGAATTCACCCCTCCACTTT
>.|TRBJ1-6|TRBV5-1|.
CASSLVAGMPPLHF
TGCGCCAGCAGCTTGGTTGCAGGGATGCCACCCCTCCACTTT
>.|TRBJ2-7|TRBV2|TRBD1
CASRGQSYEQYF
TGTGCCAGCCGGGGACAGTCCTACGAGCAGTACTTC
>once|TRBJ2-2|TRBV29-1|.
CSVEDPGELFF
TGCAGCGTTGAAGACCCCGGGGAGCTGTTTTTT
>few|TRBJ2-7|TRBV4-1|.
CASSPAGPPYEQYF
TGCGCCAGCAGCCCGGCAGGGCCCCCCTACGAGCAGTACTTC
>.|TRBJ1-2|TRBV5-1|TRBD1
CASSLGQGEGYTF
TGCGCCAGCAGCTTGGGACAGGGGGAAGGCTACACCTTC
>.|TRBJ2-7|TRBV20-1|.
CSATTGAGQYF
TGCAGTGCCACGACAGGTGCGGGGCAGTACTTC
>.|TRBJ1-1|TRBV27|.
CASRRTQQNTEAFF
TGTGCCAGCAGACGTACACAGCAGAACACTGAAGCTTTCTTT
>.|TRBJ2-3|TRBV6-9|.
CAIGTHTGPSTDTQYF
TGTGCCATAGGAACCCACACCGGCCCTAGCACAGATACGCAGTATTTT
>.|TRBJ2-1|TRBV7-9|TRBD2
CASSLFVGLAIQFEQFF
TGTGCCAGCAGCCTCTTCGTGGGACTAGCCATTCAATTTGAGCAGTTCTTC
>.|TRBJ1-3|TRBV6-5|.
CASSYSAGNSGNTIYF
TGTGCCAGCAGTTACTCTGCCGGCAACTCTGGAAACACCATATATTTT
>.|TRBJ1-2|TRBV5-4|.
CASSLGGAGVNYGYTF
TGTGCCAGCAGCTTAGGGGGGGCAGGGGTAAACTATGGCTACACCTTC
>.|TRBJ1-1|TRBV19|.
CASSKNTDTEAFF
TGTGCCAGTAGCAAAAATACGGACACTGAAGCTTTCTTT
>.|TRBJ1-4|TRBV4-2|.
CASSPGQSNEKLFF
TGTGCCAGCAGCCCCGGACAGTCGAATGAAAAACTGTTTTTT
>.|TRBJ2-5|TRBV2|.
CASSGLGETQYF
TGTGCCAGCAGTGGTCTCGGAGAGACCCAGTACTTC
>.|TRBJ2-1|TRBV7-9|TRBD1
CASSLAQGFSDEQFF
TGTGCCAGCAGCTTAGCACAGGGGTTCTCCGATGAGCAGTTCTTC
>.|TRBJ1-2|TRBV9|.
CASSSSYGYTF
TGTGCCAGCAGCTCTAGCTATGGCTACACCTTC
>.|TRBJ2-5|TRBV4-1|TRBD2
CASSQGAPSGGKETQYF
TGCGCCAGCAGCCAAGGGGCCCCTAGCGGGGGTAAAGAGACCCAGTACTTC
>.|TRBJ2-1|TRBV18|.
CASSPLRGGGYNEQFF
TGTGCCAGCTCACCACTCCGTGGCGGAGGGTACAATGAGCAGTTCTTC
>.|TRBJ2-1|TRBV5-6|.
CASSFMAASSYNEQFF
TGTGCCAGCAGCTTTATGGCAGCCAGCTCCTACAATGAGCAGTTCTTC
>.|TRBJ1-1|TRBV5-6|.
CASSFRSRGPEAFF
TGTGCCAGCAGCTTTCGGAGCCGGGGGCCTGAAGCTTTCTTT
>.|TRBJ2-7|TRBV27|.
CASRDRGGPKYEQYF
TGTGCCAGCAGAGATAGAGGGGGACCCAAGTACGAGCAGTACTTC
>.|TRBJ2-7|TRBV20-1|.
CSARVGWEQYF
TGCAGTGCTAGAGTGGGGTGGGAGCAGTACTTC
>.|TRBJ1-2|TRBV21-1|.
CASSKGLGLVVGYTF
TGTGCCAGCAGCAAAGGGCTGGGGCTAGTGGTGGGCTACACCTTC
>few|TRBJ2-2|TRBV29-1|TRBD1
CSVARTGDTGELFF
TGCAGCGTTGCCCGGACAGGGGACACCGGGGAGCTGTTTTTT
>.|TRBJ2-1|TRBV7-9|TRBD2
CASSPASGGSYNEQFF
TGTGCCAGCAGCCCTGCTAGCGGGGGTTCCTACAATGAGCAGTTCTTC
>.|TRBJ2-7|TRBV11-2|TRBD2
CASRPGLAVYEQYF
TGTGCCAGCAGACCAGGACTAGCCGTATACGAGCAGTACTTC
>.|TRBJ2-3|TRBV5-1|.
CASSSDRPTDTQYF
TGCGCCAGCAGCTCCGACAGGCCCACAGATACGCAGTATTTT
>.|TRBJ1-4|TRBV19|.
CASSRGPSTNEKLFF
TGTGCCAGTAGTAGGGGACCGTCAACTAATGAAAAACTGTTTTTT
>.|TRBJ1-3|TRBV7-9|.
CASYTRSGGNTIYF
TGTGCCAGCTACACCCGATCGGGGGGCAACACCATATATTTT
>.|TRBJ2-3|TRBV15|.
CATRDDTQYF
TGTGCCACCAGAGACGATACGCAGTATTTT
>few|TRBJ2-2|TRBV29-1|TRBD1
CSVAGTGDTGELFF
TGCAGCGTCGCCGGGACAGGGGACACCGGGGAGCTGTTTTTT
>.|TRBJ1-1|TRBV7-9|TRBD1
CASSAQGGTEAFF
TGTGCCAGCAGCGCACAGGGGGGCACTGAAGCTTTCTTT
>.|TRBJ1-4|TRBV6-5|.
CASSKGQMDNEKLFF
TGTGCCAGCAGTAAAGGACAGATGGATAATGAAAAACTGTTTTTT
>.|TRBJ2-7|TRBV6-6|TRBD1
CASSYTEGGRYEQYF
TGTGCCAGCAGTTATACGGAAGGGGGCAGATACGAGCAGTACTTC
>.|TRBJ1-1|TRBV19|.
CASSYLNTEAFF
TGTGCCAGTAGTTATTTGAACACTGAAGCTTTCTTT
>.|TRBJ2-2|TRBV29-1|.
CSVWGQRTGELFF
TGCAGCGTTTGGGGACAACGCACCGGGGAGCTGTTTTTT
>once|TRBJ2-4|TRBV30|.
CAWSVAGVAKNIQYF
TGTGCCTGGAGTGTAGCAGGTGTTGCCAAAAACATTCAGTACTTC
>.|TRBJ1-2|TRBV20-1|.
CSASVSLRPIF
TGCAGTGCTAGTGTCTCCTTGCGGCCGATCTTC
>.|TRBJ1-4|TRBV5-1|.
CASSLGAWSTNEKLFF
TGCGCCAGCAGCTTGGGGGCCTGGTCAACTAATGAAAAACTGTTTTTT
>.|TRBJ2-5|TRBV19|.
CATRWDTGQETQYF
TGTGCCACCAGGTGGGACACAGGACAAGAGACCCAGTACTTC
>.|TRBJ2-5|TRBV5-1|.
CASRAPAGRETQYF
TGCGCCAGCAGGGCACCGGCCGGACGGGAGACCCAGTACTTC
>.|TRBJ2-2|TRBV9|.
CASSRRRGELFF
TGTGCCAGCAGTCGGCGGCGGGGGGAGCTGTTTTTT